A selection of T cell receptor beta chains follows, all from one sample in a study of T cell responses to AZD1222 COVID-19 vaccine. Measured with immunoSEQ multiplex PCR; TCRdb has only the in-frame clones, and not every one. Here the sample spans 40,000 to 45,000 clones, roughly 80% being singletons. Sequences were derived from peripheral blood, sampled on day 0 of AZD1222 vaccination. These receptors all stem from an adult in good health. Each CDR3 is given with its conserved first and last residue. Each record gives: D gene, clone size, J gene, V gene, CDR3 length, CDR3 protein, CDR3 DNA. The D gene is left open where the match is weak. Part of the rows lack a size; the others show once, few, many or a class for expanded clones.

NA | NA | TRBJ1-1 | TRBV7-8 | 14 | CASSDQPFETEAFF | TGTGCCAGCAGCGACCAGCCTTTTGAGACTGAAGCTTTCTTT
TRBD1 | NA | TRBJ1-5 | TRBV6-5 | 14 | CASGRDRGPQPQHF | TGTGCCAGCGGCCGGGACAGGGGGCCTCAGCCCCAGCATTTT
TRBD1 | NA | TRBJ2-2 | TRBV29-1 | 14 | CSGGWTGATGELFF | TGCAGCGGGGGATGGACAGGGGCCACCGGGGAGCTGTTTTTT
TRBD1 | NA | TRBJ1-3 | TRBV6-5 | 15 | CASRKTGLVGNTIYF | TGTGCCAGCAGAAAGACAGGGCTGGTCGGAAACACCATATATTTT
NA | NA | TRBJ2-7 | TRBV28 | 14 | CASEGEGQQYEQYF | TGTGCCAGCGAAGGTGAGGGACAACAATACGAGCAGTACTTC
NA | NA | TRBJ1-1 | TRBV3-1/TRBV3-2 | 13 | CASSQVAATEAFF | TGTGCCAGCAGCCAAGTTGCTGCCACTGAAGCTTTCTTT
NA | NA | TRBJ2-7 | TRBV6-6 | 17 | CASSPAGGGVRSYEQYF | TGTGCCAGCAGTCCCGCTGGTGGGGGCGTCAGATCCTACGAGCAGTACTTC
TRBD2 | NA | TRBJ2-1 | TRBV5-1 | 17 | CASSWGTSGESYNEQFF | TGCGCCAGCAGCTGGGGGACTAGCGGGGAGTCCTACAATGAGCAGTTCTTC
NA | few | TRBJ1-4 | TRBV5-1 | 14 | CASSSGIVGEKLFF | TGCGCCAGCAGCTCAGGGATCGTAGGTGAAAAACTGTTTTTT
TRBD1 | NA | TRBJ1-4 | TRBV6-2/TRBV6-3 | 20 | CASSYTPTGMRGATNEKLFF | TGTGCCAGCAGTTACACCCCGACAGGGATGAGGGGTGCAACTAATGAAAAACTGTTTTTT
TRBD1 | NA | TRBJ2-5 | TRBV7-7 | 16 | CASSLSGTGFLETQYF | TGTGCCAGCAGCTTATCCGGGACAGGGTTTTTAGAGACCCAGTACTTC
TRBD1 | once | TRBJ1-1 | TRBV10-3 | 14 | CAIRRTGGSAEAFF | TGTGCCATCAGGAGGACAGGGGGCAGCGCTGAAGCTTTCTTT
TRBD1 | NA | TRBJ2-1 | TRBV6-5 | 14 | CASTPGTVSDEQFF | TGTGCCAGCACTCCCGGGACAGTGAGCGATGAGCAGTTCTTC